The clone carrying this TCR beta chain was observed a few times. The antigen is not known. These data are taken from a study of CD8 T cells in ankylosing spondylitis. With molecular barcodes, quantitative 5'-RACE was used to make the TCR beta libraries. TCRdb analysed the 5' RACE reads with MiXCR anew, one entry per CDR3 protein. The sample carries some 700,000 distinct CDR3 sequences, roughly 19% recorded once. Germline CDR1 is KGHSH and CDR2 is LQKENI. The V end was cut by 0 bases, the J end by 7 bases, with 13 bases between. This CDR3 contains 14 residues. Findings and caveats of the study: Significant enrichment of disease-linked clones was reportedly seen in matched ankylosing spondylitis synovial fluid. Disease-linked clones were found to be CD8+ and relatively rare in peripheral blood. Ankylosing spondylitis blood seemed to carry a telltale TCR beta motif made of roughly eight highly homologous variants.

The sample comprised blood, either unsorted or a sorted T cell fraction (not recorded which). The rearrangement joins TRBV18 to TRBJ2-7; D is possibly TRBD1 (6 bases). The clonotype was recovered from a male donor with ankylosing spondylitis. CDR3 nucleotide sequence: TGTGCCAGCTCACCACCGGGGCAGGGGCGGGAGCAGTACTTC. It yields the protein CASSPPGQGREQYF.